This T cell receptor (beta chain) comes out of a study of memory CD4+ T cells and cytomegalovirus serostatus. Regarding the study as a whole: Each of some 67 CMV-associated TCRbeta sequences occurred in one to five individuals. The CMV-associated TCR signature appears largely within the CD4+ memory repertoire.

V dropped 0 bases and J dropped 7 bases, with 7 bases sitting between them. CDR1 and CDR2 from the germline V gene are SGHRS and YFSETQ. The CDR3 totals 12 residues. As regards this clone: What it recognizes is unknown.

Here immunoSEQ multiplex PCR was the method, and the copy in TCRdb shows in-frame clones only, minus some. The table includes 50,000 to 65,000 clones, about 83% detected once. Single viable CD3+CD4+CD8-CD45RO+ cells were sorted as the memory CD4+ T cells. The specimen was memory CD4+ T cells from blood. The receptor was isolated from an adult in good health and CMV-seropositive. The rearrangement joins TRBV5-1 to TRBJ1-2; no reliable D call. CDR3 in DNA: TGCGCCAGCAGCTTGGACTTCGCTGGCTACACCTTC. Amino acids: CASSLDFAGYTF. Combining the CDR3 with reference TRBV5-1 and TRBJ1-2 gives the whole variable domain KAGVTQTPRYLIKTRGQQVTLSCSPISGHRSVSWYQQTPGQGLQFLFEYFSETQRNKGNFPGRFSGRQFSNSRSEMNVSTLELGDSALYLCASSLDFAGYTFGSGTRLTVV.